The 11 T cell receptor beta chains listed next were all sequenced from one sample in a study of blood T cell repertoires in COVID-19. The table came from immunoSEQ multiplex PCR; TCRdb's copy has only in-frame clones and leaves some out. Among 95,000 to 100,000 clones listed, over 80% were seen once. The source material was peripheral blood. These receptors came from a man aged 50-59 years with active COVID-19.

This chain joins TRBV5-1 and TRBJ1-1; D remains unclear. Germline V lookup: CDR1 SGHRS, CDR2 YFSETQ. CDR3 length equals 15 residues. The V gene lost 0 bases and the J gene lost 4 bases, with 13 bases spanning the gap. The CDR3 reads CASSLAPGSSTEAFF. The CDR3 nucleotides read TGCGCCAGCAGCTTGGCCCCAGGTTCGAGCACTGAAGCTTTCTTT.

The rearrangement joins TRBV2 to TRBJ2-3; D might be TRBD2 (6 bases). The CDR3 runs to 16 residues. Germline V gives CDR1 SNHLY, CDR2 FYNNEI. The ends were cut back, 7 bases at V and 0 bases at J, with 17 bases in the middle. The CDR3 loop reads CASNREAGPSTDTQYF. DNA for the CDR3: TGTGCCAGCAATAGGGAGGCGGGTCCTAGCACAGATACGCAGTATTTT.

This sequence joins TRBV19 and TRBJ1-6; D might be TRBD1 (5 bases). The CDR3 is made up of 15 amino acids. The V end lost 3 bases, the J end lost 7 bases, and 13 bases lay between the germline ends. Looked up from germline, CDR1 is LNHDA and CDR2 is SQIVND (reference sequence). CDR3: CASSIGGRTNSPLHF. CDR3 nucleotides: TGTGCCAGTAGTATCGGGGGACGGACAAATTCACCCCTCCACTTT.

The CDR3 coding sequence is TGTGCCAGTAGTATTGGTTCCGGGTCTCGCAATCAGCCCCAGCATTTT. It encodes CASSIGSGSRNQPQHF. The chain combines TRBV19 with TRBJ1-5; D ambiguous. Trimming stripped 3 bases from V and 2 bases from J, with 14 bases between. Germline lookup yields CDR1 LNHDA and CDR2 SQIVND (reference sequence). The CDR3 is 16 amino acids.

This clone appeared a single time. The chain links TRBV23-1 to TRBJ2-5; D is ambiguous. TRBV23-1 is given ORF status, its function remaining uncertain. Trimming stripped 3 bases from V and 0 bases from J, with 5 bases between. The CDR3 consists of 13 residues. CDR3 nucleotide sequence: TGCGCCAGCAGTCAGGAGTACCAAGAGACCCAGTACTTC. Protein sequence: CASSQEYQETQYF.

The chain employs TRBV23-1 and TRBJ2-7; 7 positions agree with TRBD1. TRBV23-1 has ORF status, its function being uncertain. J gave up 0 bases and V 0 bases, and 2 bases lay outside the gene matches. The length of the CDR3 is 15 residues. CDR3 residues: CASSQSRGSSYEQYF. The DNA for the CDR3 is TGCGCCAGCAGTCAATCCAGGGGGAGCTCCTACGAGCAGTACTTC.

The chain has TRBV5-1 and TRBJ2-2; D is perhaps TRBD2 (5 bases). The V gene's germline CDR1 is SGHRS and CDR2 YFSETQ. This CDR3 is built from 14 residues. V lost 7 bases and J 3 bases, leaving 13 bases between the germline ends. The CDR3 reads CASRVRADTGELFF. CDR3 nucleotide sequence: TGCGCCAGCCGGGTGAGGGCCGACACCGGGGAGCTGTTTTTT. The whole variable domain, filled in from reference TRBV5-1 and TRBJ2-2, reads KAGVTQTPRYLIKTRGQQVTLSCSPISGHRSVSWYQQTPGQGLQFLFEYFSETQRNKGNFPGRFSGRQFSNSRSEMNVSTLELGDSALYLCASRVRADTGELFFGEGSRLTVL.

This clone was observed once. The chain recombines TRBV5-1 with TRBJ2-2; the match to TRBD2 covers 8 bases. The CDR3 runs to 16 residues. Germline assignment: CDR1 SGHRS and CDR2 YFSETQ. The trim removed 0 bases at V and 1 base at J, leaving 2 bases unmatched. The CDR3 sequence: CASSLATSGNTGELFF. The CDR3 DNA is TGCGCCAGCAGCTTGGCTACTAGCGGGAACACCGGGGAGCTGTTTTTT.

V and J are TRBV7-9 and TRBJ2-2; 14 bases are a match to TRBD2. This CDR3 is 18 amino acids long. Germline loops: CDR1 SEHNR, CDR2 FQNEAQ (reference sequence). V shed 6 bases, J shed 1 base, and the junction held 7 bases outside the gene matches. As DNA, the CDR3 is TGTGCCAGCAGTCCAATGACTAGCGGGAGGGAGAACACCGGGGAGCTGTTTTTT. It translates to CASSPMTSGRENTGELFF.

This chain uses TRBV11-2 with TRBJ1-4; 7 positions match TRBD1. The CDR3 consists of 17 residues. Germline lookup yields CDR1 SGHAT and CDR2 FQNNGV. Germline trimming cut 4 bases from V and 0 bases from J; bases unmatched to any gene: 8. CDR3 loop: CASSWNPGTATNEKLFF. The CDR3, as DNA: TGTGCCAGCAGCTGGAACCCCGGGACAGCAACTAATGAAAAACTGTTTTTT.

V is TRBV5-1 and J is TRBJ2-1; D is perhaps TRBD1 (6 bases). The CDR3 is 13 residues long. From germline, CDR1 is SGHRS and CDR2 YFSETQ. Trimming left V 4 bases short and J 6 bases short, with 11 bases between. The CDR3 DNA reads TGCGCCAGCAGCCCCCCAGGGGCCAATGAGCAGTTCTTC. Amino acids: CASSPPGANEQFF.